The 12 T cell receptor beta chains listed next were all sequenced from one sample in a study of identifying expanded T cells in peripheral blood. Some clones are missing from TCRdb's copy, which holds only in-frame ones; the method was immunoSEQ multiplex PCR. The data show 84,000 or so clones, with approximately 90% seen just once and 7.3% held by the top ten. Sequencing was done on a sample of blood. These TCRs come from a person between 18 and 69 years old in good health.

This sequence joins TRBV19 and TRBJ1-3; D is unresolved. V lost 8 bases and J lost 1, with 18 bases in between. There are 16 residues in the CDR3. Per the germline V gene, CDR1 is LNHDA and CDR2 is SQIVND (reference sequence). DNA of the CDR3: TGTGCCAGTTCGTTTTTTTACCAAGTTTCTGGAAACACCATATATTTT. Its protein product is CASSFFYQVSGNTIYF.

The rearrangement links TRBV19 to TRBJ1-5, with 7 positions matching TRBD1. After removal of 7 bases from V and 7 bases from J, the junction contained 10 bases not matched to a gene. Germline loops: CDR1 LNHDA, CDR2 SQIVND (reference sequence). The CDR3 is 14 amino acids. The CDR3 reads CASKGTDSWQPQHF. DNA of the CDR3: TGTGCCAGTAAAGGGACAGACTCGTGGCAGCCCCAGCATTTT.

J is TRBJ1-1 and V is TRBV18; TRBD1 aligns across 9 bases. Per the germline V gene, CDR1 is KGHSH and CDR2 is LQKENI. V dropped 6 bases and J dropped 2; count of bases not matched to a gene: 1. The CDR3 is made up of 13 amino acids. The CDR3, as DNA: TGTGCCAGCTCGGGACAGGGTAACACTGAAGCTTTCTTT. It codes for CASSGQGNTEAFF.

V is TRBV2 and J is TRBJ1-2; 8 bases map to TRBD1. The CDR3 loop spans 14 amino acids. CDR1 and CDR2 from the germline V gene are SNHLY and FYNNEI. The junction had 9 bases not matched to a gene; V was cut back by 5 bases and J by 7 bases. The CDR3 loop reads CASSPGTGFGGYTF. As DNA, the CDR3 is TGTGCCAGCAGTCCCGGGACAGGTTTTGGTGGCTACACCTTC.

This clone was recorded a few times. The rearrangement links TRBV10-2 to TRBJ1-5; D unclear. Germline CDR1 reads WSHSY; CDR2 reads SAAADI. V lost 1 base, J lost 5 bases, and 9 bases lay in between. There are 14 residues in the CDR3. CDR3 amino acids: CASSELGPHQPQHF. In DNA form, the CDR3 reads TGCGCCAGCAGTGAGTTGGGTCCCCATCAGCCCCAGCATTTT.

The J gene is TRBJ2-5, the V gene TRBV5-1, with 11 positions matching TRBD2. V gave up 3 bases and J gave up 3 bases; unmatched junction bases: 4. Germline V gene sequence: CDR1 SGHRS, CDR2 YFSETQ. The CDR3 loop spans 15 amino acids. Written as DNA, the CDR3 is TGCGCCAGCAGCTCACTAGCGGGGGCCGAAGAGACCCAGTACTTC. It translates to CASSSLAGAEETQYF.

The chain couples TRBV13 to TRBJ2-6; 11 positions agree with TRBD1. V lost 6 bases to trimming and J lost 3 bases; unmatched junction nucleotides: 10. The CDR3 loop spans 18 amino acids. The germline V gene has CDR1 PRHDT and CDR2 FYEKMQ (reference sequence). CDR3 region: CASRPAGTGGFGANVLTF. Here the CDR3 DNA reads TGTGCCAGCAGACCAGCCGGGACAGGGGGGTTTGGGGCCAACGTCCTGACTTTC.

The CDR3 DNA reads TGTGCCAGCTCACCACCGGGTCTTGTAGGCGGAAAGACCCAGTACTTC. Amino acid sequence: CASSPPGLVGGKTQYF. This chain connects TRBV18 to TRBJ2-5; D call uncertain. This CDR3 is 16 amino acids long. Germline V CDR1 and CDR2: KGHSH, LQKENI. V was cut by 0 bases and J by 6 bases, with 17 bases left in between.

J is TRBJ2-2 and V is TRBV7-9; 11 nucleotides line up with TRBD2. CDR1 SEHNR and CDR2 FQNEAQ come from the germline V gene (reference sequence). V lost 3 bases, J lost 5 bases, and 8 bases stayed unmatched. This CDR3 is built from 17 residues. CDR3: CASSLGLAGGRTGELFF. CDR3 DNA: TGTGCCAGCAGCTTGGGCCTAGCGGGAGGACGAACCGGGGAGCTGTTTTTT.

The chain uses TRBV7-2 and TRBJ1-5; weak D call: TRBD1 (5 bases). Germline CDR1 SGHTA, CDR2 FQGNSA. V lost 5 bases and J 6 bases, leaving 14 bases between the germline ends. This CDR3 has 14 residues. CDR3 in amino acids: CASSEGGASQPQHF. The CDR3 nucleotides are TGTGCCAGCAGCGAAGGCGGGGCGAGTCAGCCCCAGCATTTT. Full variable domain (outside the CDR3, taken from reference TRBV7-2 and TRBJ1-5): GAGVSQSPSNKVTEKGKDVELRCDPISGHTALYWYRQSLGQGLEFLIYFQGNSAPDKSGLPSDRFSAERTGGSVSTLTIQRTQQEDSAVYLCASSEGGASQPQHFGDGTRLSIL.

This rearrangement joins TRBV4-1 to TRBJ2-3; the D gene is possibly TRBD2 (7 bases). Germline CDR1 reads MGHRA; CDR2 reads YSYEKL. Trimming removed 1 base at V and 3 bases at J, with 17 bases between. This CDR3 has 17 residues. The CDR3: CASSQAPGGQGTDTQYF. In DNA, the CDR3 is TGCGCCAGCAGCCAAGCTCCGGGGGGCCAGGGGACAGATACGCAGTATTTT.

DNA of the CDR3: TGTGCCAGCAGCTCTGGACAGCCTTACAATGAGCAGTTCTTC. It encodes CASSSGQPYNEQFF. The chain combines TRBV7-2 with TRBJ2-1; TRBD1 might be the D (6 bases). Germline V gene data show CDR1 as SGHTA and CDR2 as FQGNSA. CDR3 length: 14 amino acids. Trimming pared 4 bases from V and 4 bases from J, leaving 11 bases between. Looking up the rest from reference TRBV7-2 and TRBJ2-1 gives the full variable domain: GAGVSQSPSNKVTEKGKDVELRCDPISGHTALYWYRQSLGQGLEFLIYFQGNSAPDKSGLPSDRFSAERTGGSVSTLTIQRTQQEDSAVYLCASSSGQPYNEQFFGPGTRLTVL.